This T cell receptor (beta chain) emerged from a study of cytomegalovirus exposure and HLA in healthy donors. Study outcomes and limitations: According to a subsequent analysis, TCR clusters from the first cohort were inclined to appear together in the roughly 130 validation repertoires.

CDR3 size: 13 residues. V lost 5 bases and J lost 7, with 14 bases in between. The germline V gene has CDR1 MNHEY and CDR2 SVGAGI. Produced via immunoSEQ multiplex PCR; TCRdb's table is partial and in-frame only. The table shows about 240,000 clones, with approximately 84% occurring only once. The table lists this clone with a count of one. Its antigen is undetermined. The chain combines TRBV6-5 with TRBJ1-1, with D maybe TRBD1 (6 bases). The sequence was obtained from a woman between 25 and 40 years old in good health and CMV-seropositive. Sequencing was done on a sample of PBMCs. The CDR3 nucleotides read TGTGCCAGCAGTCCCGGGACAAGCGGTGAAGCTTTCTTT. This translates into CASSPGTSGEAFF.